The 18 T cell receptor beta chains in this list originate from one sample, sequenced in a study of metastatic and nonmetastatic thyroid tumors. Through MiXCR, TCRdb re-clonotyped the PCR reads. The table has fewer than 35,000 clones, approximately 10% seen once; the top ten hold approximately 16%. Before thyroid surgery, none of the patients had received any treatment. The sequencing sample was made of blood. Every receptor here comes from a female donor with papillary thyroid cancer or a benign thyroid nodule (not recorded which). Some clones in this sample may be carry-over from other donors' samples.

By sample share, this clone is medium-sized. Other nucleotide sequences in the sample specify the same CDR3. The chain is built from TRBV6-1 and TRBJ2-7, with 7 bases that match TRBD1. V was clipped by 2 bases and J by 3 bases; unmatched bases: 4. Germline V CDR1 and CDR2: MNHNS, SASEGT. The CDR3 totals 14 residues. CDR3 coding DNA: TGTGCCAGCAGTGAACAGGACAGGAGCTACGAGCAGTACTTC. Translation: CASSEQDRSYEQYF.

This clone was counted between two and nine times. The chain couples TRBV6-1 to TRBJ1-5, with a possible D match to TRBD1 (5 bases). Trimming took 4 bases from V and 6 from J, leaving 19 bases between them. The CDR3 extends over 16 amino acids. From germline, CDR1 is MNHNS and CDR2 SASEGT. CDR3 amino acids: CASSGGTDTGGQPQHF. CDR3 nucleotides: TGTGCCAGCAGTGGCGGGACGGACACGGGAGGTCAGCCCCAGCATTTT.

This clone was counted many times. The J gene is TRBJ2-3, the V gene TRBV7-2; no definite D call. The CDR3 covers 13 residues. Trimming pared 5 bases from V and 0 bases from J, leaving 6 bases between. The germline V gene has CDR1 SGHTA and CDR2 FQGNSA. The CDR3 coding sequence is TGTGCCAGCAGCCCCTCCAGCACAGATACGCAGTATTTT. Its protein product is CASSPSSTDTQYF.

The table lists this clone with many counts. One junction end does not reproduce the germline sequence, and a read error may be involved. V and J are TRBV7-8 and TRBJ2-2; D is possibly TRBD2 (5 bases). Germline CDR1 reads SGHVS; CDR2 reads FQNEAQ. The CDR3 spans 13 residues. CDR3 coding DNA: TGTGCCAGCAGCCCGACGGTCACCGGGAAGCTGTTTTTT. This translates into CASSPTVTGKLFF.

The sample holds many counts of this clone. CDR3 in DNA: TGCAGTGCTAGCTTGGGGATCAATGGAAACATTCAGTACTTC. Encoded protein: CSASLGINGNIQYF. The V and J genes are TRBV20-1 and TRBJ2-4; no firm D call. This CDR3 has 14 amino acids. Deletions cut 3 bases from V and 6 bases from J, with 15 bases between. The germline gives CDR1 DFQATT, CDR2 SNEGSKA (reference sequence).

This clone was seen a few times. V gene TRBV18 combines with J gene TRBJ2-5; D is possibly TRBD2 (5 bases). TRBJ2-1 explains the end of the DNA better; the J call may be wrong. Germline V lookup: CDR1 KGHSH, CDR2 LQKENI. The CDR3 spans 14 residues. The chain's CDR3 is CASSSLPGNNEQFF. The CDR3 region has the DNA TGTGCCAGCTCATCGCTTCCGGGAAACAATGAGCAGTTCTTC.

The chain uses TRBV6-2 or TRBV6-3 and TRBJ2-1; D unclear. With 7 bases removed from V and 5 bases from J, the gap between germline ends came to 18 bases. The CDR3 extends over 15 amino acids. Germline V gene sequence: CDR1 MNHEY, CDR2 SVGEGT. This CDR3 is CASILRGLDDNEQFF. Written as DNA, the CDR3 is TGTGCCAGCATCTTACGCGGATTGGACGACAATGAGCAGTTCTTC.

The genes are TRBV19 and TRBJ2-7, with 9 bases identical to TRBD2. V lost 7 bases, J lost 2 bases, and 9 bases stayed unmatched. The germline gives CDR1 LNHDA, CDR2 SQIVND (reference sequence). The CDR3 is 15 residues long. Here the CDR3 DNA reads TGTGCCAGTACCGAAAGCGGGGGGCCGCCCTACGAGCAGTACTTC. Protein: CASTESGGPPYEQYF.

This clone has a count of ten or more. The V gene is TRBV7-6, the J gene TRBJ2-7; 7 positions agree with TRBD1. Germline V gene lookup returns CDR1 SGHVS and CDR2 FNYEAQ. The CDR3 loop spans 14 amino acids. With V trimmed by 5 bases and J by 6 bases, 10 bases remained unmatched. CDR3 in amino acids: CASSPRDSISEQYF. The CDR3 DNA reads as TGTGCCAGCAGCCCACGGGACAGTATCTCCGAGCAGTACTTC.

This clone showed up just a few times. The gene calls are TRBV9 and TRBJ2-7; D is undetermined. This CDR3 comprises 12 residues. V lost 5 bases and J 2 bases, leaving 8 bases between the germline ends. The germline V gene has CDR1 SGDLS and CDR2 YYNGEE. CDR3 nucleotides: TGTGCCAGCAGTGATGGGGCCTACGAGCAGTACTTC. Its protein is CASSDGAYEQYF.

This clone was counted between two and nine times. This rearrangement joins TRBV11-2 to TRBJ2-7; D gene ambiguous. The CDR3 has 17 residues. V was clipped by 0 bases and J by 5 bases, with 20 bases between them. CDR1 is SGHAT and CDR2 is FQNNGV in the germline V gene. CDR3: CASSLEYSEPRDHEQYF. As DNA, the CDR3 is TGTGCCAGCAGCTTAGAGTATTCGGAGCCCCGAGACCACGAGCAGTACTTC.

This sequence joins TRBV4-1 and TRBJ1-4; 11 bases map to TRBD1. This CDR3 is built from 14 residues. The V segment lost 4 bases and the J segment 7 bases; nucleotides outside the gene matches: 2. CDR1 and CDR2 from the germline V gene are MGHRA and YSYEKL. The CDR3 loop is CASSPGTGGEKLFF. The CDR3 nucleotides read TGCGCCAGCAGCCCCGGGACAGGGGGTGAAAAACTGTTTTTT.

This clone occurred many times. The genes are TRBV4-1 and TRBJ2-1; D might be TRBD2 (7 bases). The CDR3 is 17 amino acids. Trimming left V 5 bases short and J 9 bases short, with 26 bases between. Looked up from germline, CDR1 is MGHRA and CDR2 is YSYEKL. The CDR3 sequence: CASSSQATEGGGGEQFF. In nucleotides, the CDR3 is TGCGCCAGCAGCTCCCAAGCTACGGAGGGGGGAGGGGGTGAGCAGTTCTTC.

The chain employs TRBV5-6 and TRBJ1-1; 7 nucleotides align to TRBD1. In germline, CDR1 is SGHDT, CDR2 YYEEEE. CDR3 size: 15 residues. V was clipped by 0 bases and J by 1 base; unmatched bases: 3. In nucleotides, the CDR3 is TGTGCCAGCAGCTTGGCGGGACAGACGAACACTGAAGCTTTCTTT. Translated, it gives CASSLAGQTNTEAFF.

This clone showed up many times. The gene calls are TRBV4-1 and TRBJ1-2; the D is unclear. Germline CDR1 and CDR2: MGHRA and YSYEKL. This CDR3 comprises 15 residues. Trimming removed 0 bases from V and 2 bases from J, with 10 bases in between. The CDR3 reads CASSQEVSGNYGYTF. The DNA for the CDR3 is TGCGCCAGCAGCCAAGAGGTATCAGGCAACTATGGCTACACCTTC.

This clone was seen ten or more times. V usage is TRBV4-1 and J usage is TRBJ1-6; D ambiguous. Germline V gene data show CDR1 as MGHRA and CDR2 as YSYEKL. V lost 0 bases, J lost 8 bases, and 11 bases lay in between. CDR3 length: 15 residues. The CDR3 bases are TGCGCCAGCAGCCAAGATTATAGGGTCGATTCACCCCTCCACTTT. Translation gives CASSQDYRVDSPLHF.

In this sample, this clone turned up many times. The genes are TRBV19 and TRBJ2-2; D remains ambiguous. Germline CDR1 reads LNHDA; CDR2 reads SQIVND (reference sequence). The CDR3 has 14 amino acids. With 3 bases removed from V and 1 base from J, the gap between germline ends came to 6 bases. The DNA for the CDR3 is TGTGCCAGTAGTATTTGGGGGAACACCGGGGAGCTGTTTTTT. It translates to CASSIWGNTGELFF. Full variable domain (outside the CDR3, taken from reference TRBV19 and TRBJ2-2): DGGITQSPKYLFRKEGQNVTLSCEQNLNHDAMYWYRQDPGQGLRLIYYSQIVNDFQKGDIAEGYSVSREKKESFPLTVTSAQKNPTAFYLCASSIWGNTGELFFGEGSRLTVL.

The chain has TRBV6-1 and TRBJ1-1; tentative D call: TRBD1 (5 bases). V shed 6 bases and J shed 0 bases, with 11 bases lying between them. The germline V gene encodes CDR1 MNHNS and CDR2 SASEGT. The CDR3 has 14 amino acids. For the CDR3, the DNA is TGTGCCAGCAGCCGGGACCCCCTGAACACTGAAGCTTTCTTT. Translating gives CASSRDPLNTEAFF.